The rows below give T cell receptor beta chains drawn from one sample of a study of regulatory T cells in long-lasting Graves disease. In TCRdb, the multiplex PCR reads were re-called with MiXCR into one record per CDR3 protein. Of 350,000 to 550,000 distinct CDR3 sequences in the sample, under 15% were seen once. The same sample was also used in a study of T cells in Graves' hyperthyroidism and ophthalmopathy.

Sequencing used peripheral blood mononuclear cells (PBMCs), obtained at new diagnosis, from a patient treated with antithyroid drugs. The receptors derive from a woman aged 25 to 39 with Graves disease. CDR3s include the opening cysteine and the closing phenylalanine or tryptophan. D genes are given only for firm matches. The listing skips clone size in some rows; elsewhere it reads once, few, many or a size class.

clone_size	cdr3_length	v_call	j_call	d_call	cdr3_nt	cdr3_aa
many	16	TRBV20-1	TRBJ2-6	TRBD2	TGCAGTGCCCAACTAGCGGGACAATCTGGGGCCAACGTCCTGACTTTC	CSAQLAGQSGANVLTF
many	15	TRBV20-1	TRBJ2-1	TRBD2	TGCAGTGCTAGAGATTTCACTAGCGAGTACAATGAGCAGTTCTTC	CSARDFTSEYNEQFF
.	13	TRBV20-1	TRBJ1-2	.	TGCAGTGCTAGTAAGGGGACCAACTATGGCTACACCTTC	CSASKGTNYGYTF
.	16	TRBV24-1	TRBJ2-1	.	TGTGCCACCAGTGACCCGATAGGACCTGCCCTTGGTGAGCAGTTCTTC	CATSDPIGPALGEQFF
.	14	TRBV6-9	TRBJ2-7	.	TGTGCCAGCAGTTACGGTAGCGGAAGCTACGAGCAGCACTTC	CASSYGSGSYEQHF
many	15	TRBV5-1	TRBJ1-6	.	TGCGCCAGCAGCTTGGCAGGATTGGGACGTTCACCCCTCCACTTT	CASSLAGLGRSPLHF
once	15	TRBV5-1	TRBJ2-7	TRBD1	TGCGCCAGCAGCTCCGGACAGGGATTGAACTACGAGCAGTACTTC	CASSSGQGLNYEQYF
few	11	TRBV5-1	TRBJ2-5	.	TGTGCCAGCAGCTCACTCAAGACCCAGTACTTC	CASSSLKTQYF
.	13	TRBV6-1	TRBJ1-4	.	TGTGCCAGCATGGGTCAGGGTCGTGAAAAACTGTTTTTT	CASMGQGREKLFF
many	14	TRBV28	TRBJ1-4	TRBD1	TGTGCCAGTACACAGGGGGCGCGAGCTGAAAAACTGTTTTTT	CASTQGARAEKLFF
many	14	TRBV28	TRBJ1-2	.	TGTGCCAGCAGCCCGGGGACCCGGGGCTATGGCTACACCTTC	CASSPGTRGYGYTF
many	14	TRBV5-6	TRBJ2-3	TRBD2	TGTGCCAGCAGTTTCACTAGCGCTACAGATACGCAGTATTTT	CASSFTSATDTQYF
many	11	TRBV11-2	TRBJ2-5	.	TGTGCCAGCAGGAGGACAGAGACCCAGTACTTC	CASRRTETQYF
many	11	TRBV5-1	TRBJ2-1	.	TGCGCCAGCAGCTTGGATAAGACGGAGTTCTTC	CASSLDKTEFF
.	16	TRBV6-4	TRBJ2-1	TRBD2	TGTGCCAGCAGTGACACAAAAGCGGGAATCTACAATGAGCAGTTCTTC	CASSDTKAGIYNEQFF
many	15	TRBV12-3/TRBV12-4	TRBJ2-5	TRBD1	TGTGCCAGCAGTTTACAGGGACAGATCCAAGAGACCCAGTACTTC	CASSLQGQIQETQYF
.	15	TRBV7-9	TRBJ2-7	TRBD1	TGTGCCAGCAGCTTTACAGGGGTCATCTCCTACGAGCAGTACTTC	CASSFTGVISYEQYF
many	15	TRBV2	TRBJ2-3	TRBD2	TGTGCCAGCAGTGCGAGTAGCGGGAGCACAGATACGCAGTATTTT	CASSASSGSTDTQYF
many	13	TRBV7-8	TRBJ2-7	TRBD1	TGTGCCAGCAGCCGGACAGGGTACTACGAGCAGTACTTC	CASSRTGYYEQYF
.	15	TRBV12-3/TRBV12-4	TRBJ2-7	TRBD2	TGTGCCAGCAGTTTCTCCGGACTAGCGGTCAACGAGCAGTACTTC	CASSFSGLAVNEQYF
.	17	TRBV20-1	TRBJ1-3	TRBD1	TGCAGTGGTTTGGGGACAGGGGGGCTTGACTCTGGAAACACCATATATTTT	CSGLGTGGLDSGNTIYF
many	13	TRBV6-1	TRBJ2-2	.	TGTGCCAGCAGTGAATCGTGGGACGGGGAGCTGTTTTTT	CASSESWDGELFF
many	17	TRBV11-2	TRBJ2-3	TRBD2	TGTGCCAGCAGCTTCATGGGACTAGCGGGGGGCACAGATACGCAGTATTTT	CASSFMGLAGGTDTQYF
.	17	TRBV20-1	TRBJ1-6	TRBD1	TGCAGTGCTAGAGATCACGGGACAGGGGGGACAAGCTCACCCCCCCACTTT	CSARDHGTGGTSSPPHF
few	12	TRBV29-1	TRBJ2-1	.	TGCAGCGTCCCCACCCTAGGACCTGAGCAGTTCTTC	CSVPTLGPEQFF
.	15	TRBV4-2	TRBJ2-7	.	TGTGCCAGCAGCCAAGATGGGCTAGGGGAGTACGAGCAGTACTTC	CASSQDGLGEYEQYF
.	14	TRBV19	TRBJ1-1	.	TGTGCCAGTAACCGAATCCTCGCCGCAGCAGAAGCTTTCTTT	CASNRILAAAEAFF
few	15	TRBV5-1	TRBJ2-7	.	TGCGCCAGCAGCTTGAACACAGGGTCGGCCTACGAGCAGTACTTC	CASSLNTGSAYEQYF
many	18	TRBV7-2	TRBJ2-7	.	TGTGCCAGCAGCTTAGTCCGGGACATAGTTGACTACACCTACGAGCAGTACTTC	CASSLVRDIVDYTYEQYF
many	15	TRBV6-1	TRBJ2-1	TRBD2	TGTGCCAGCCCCGGACTAGCGGGACGCTACAATGAGCAGTTCTTC	CASPGLAGRYNEQFF
many	16	TRBV2	TRBJ2-1	.	TGTGCCAGCAGTGGTGGGGAGGACAGGCTCTACAATGAGCAGTTCTTC	CASSGGEDRLYNEQFF
few	16	TRBV5-1	TRBJ2-1	TRBD2	TGCGCCAGCAGCGGACAGGGACTAGCGGGAGGCAATGAGCAGTTCTTC	CASSGQGLAGGNEQFF
.	12	TRBV20-1	TRBJ1-2	.	TGCAGTGCTAGAGCGGACTCCTATGGCTACACCTTC	CSARADSYGYTF
.	13	TRBV2	TRBJ1-2	TRBD1	TGTGCCAGCATGGACAGGGGGTTCTATGGCTACACCTTC	CASMDRGFYGYTF
many	16	TRBV20-1	TRBJ2-1	TRBD1	TGCAGTGCTAGAGATTGGCGGGACAGGGCTTCTCTCCCAACGTTCTTC	CSARDWRDRASLPTFF
.	15	TRBV6-5	TRBJ2-5	TRBD1	TGTGCCAGCAGTACCTCGACAGGGATCCAAGAGACCCAGTACTTC	CASSTSTGIQETQYF
many	15	TRBV18	TRBJ1-2	.	TGTGCCAGCTCACCACCGGAATCTGGATACTATGGCTACACCTTC	CASSPPESGYYGYTF
many	16	TRBV20-1	TRBJ2-5	TRBD2	TGCAGTGCTAGGGGAAGGACTAGCGGGAGTCAGGAGACCCAGTACTTC	CSARGRTSGSQETQYF
few	15	TRBV4-2	TRBJ2-4	.	TGTGCCAGCAGCCAAGAGCAAGGGGACTCAGGAATTCAGTACTTC	CASSQEQGDSGIQYF
.	14	TRBV6-2/TRBV6-3	TRBJ1-2	.	TGTGCCAGCAACCGAAGGAGGGGGAGCTATGGCTACACCTTC	CASNRRRGSYGYTF
few	17	TRBV11-3	TRBJ1-1	TRBD1	TGTGCCAGCAGCATCGAGACAGGGCCCTCCATGAACACTGAAGCTTTCTTT	CASSIETGPSMNTEAFF
many	15	TRBV7-3	TRBJ2-1	TRBD2	TGTGCCAGCAGCCGGAGCGGGAGGGCGGACGGGGAGCAGTTCTTC	CASSRSGRADGEQFF
few	14	TRBV4-1	TRBJ2-7	.	TGCGCCAGCAGCCAAGCATCACAGGGCTACGAGCAGTACTTC	CASSQASQGYEQYF
.	14	TRBV11-3	TRBJ2-3	.	TGTGCCAGCCAGTTCGGACAAACCAAGGATACGCAGTATTTT	CASQFGQTKDTQYF
few	17	TRBV9	TRBJ2-5	TRBD1	TGTGCCAGCAGCGTAGTAGTGGGACAGGGGGCTGGAGAGACCCAGTACTTC	CASSVVVGQGAGETQYF
many	12	TRBV12-5	TRBJ1-1	.	TGTGCTAGTGGCCCGCCGAGGGGGGGGGCTTTCTTT	CASGPPRGGAFF
many	14	TRBV20-1	TRBJ2-7	TRBD2	TGCAGTGCTAGACTAGCGGGGCGACCCTACGAGCAGTACTTC	CSARLAGRPYEQYF
.	15	TRBV24-1	TRBJ1-2	.	TGTGCCACCAGTGACCGATCCCCCACCAGCGATGGCTACACCTTC	CATSDRSPTSDGYTF
few	14	TRBV7-2	TRBJ1-2	.	TGTGCCAGCAGCCCCCGGACAGTTAACTATGGCTACACCTTC	CASSPRTVNYGYTF
few	14	TRBV7-8	TRBJ2-1	.	TGTGCCAGCAGCCCCAGAGCAGGGAGCAATGAGCAGTTCTTC	CASSPRAGSNEQFF
.	14	TRBV4-1	TRBJ1-2	TRBD1	TGCGCCAGCAGCCAGGCAGGGGGCAGTTATGGCTACACCTTC	CASSQAGGSYGYTF
few	17	TRBV12-3/TRBV12-4	TRBJ1-5	.	TGTGCCAGCAGCAAAGAGATGGGCGGATATAGCAATCAGCCCCAGCATTTT	CASSKEMGGYSNQPQHF
few	12	TRBV15	TRBJ2-5	.	TGTGCCACCAGCAGAGATACTGAGACCCAGTACTTC	CATSRDTETQYF